Detailed here is one T cell receptor beta chain. Germline V gene lookup returns CDR1 GTSNPN and CDR2 SVGIG (reference sequence). The trim removed 5 bases at V and 5 bases at J, leaving 8 bases unmatched. The CDR3 totals 13 residues. Assay: immunoSEQ multiplex PCR; the TCRdb copy retains only in-frame clones and omits some. In the table there are fewer than 500,000 clones, 80% to 90% of which are singletons. This sample is drawn from a study of blood T cell repertoires in COVID-19. Study-wide background: In each case, the material was cDNA or gDNA derived from T cells, B-cell-depleted T cells, or PBMCs.

Assignments of participants to cohorts depended upon their own reported clinical history. Two negative PCRs, clearance, or symptom resolution had been documented for recovered Cohort 3 donors. This chain links TRBV30 with TRBJ1-1; 7 bases align to TRBD1. This TCR was sampled from a man under 40 who had recovered from COVID-19. Sample: PBMCs or T cells enriched from blood (not recorded which). The chain's CDR3 is CAWEGQSGTEAFF. The CDR3 nucleotides are TGTGCCTGGGAGGGACAGTCGGGAACTGAAGCTTTCTTT.